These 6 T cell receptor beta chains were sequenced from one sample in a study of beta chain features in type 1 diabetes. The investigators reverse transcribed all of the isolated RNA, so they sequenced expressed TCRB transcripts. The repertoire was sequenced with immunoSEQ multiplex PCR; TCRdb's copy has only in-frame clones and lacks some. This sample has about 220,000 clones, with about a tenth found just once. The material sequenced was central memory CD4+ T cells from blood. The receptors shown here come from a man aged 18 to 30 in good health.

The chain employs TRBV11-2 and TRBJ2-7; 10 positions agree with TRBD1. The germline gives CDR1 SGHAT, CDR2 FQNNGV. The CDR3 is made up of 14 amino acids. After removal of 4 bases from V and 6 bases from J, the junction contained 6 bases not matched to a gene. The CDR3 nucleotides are TGTGCCAGCAGCTCCGAAGGGACAGGGGCCGAGCAGTACTTC. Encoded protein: CASSSEGTGAEQYF.

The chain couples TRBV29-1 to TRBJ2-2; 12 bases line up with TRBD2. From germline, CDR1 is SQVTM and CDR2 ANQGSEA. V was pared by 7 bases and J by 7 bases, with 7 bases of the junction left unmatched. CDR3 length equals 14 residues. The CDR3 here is CSGGLAGPSGELFF. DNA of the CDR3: TGCAGCGGCGGACTAGCGGGGCCCAGCGGGGAGCTGTTTTTT.

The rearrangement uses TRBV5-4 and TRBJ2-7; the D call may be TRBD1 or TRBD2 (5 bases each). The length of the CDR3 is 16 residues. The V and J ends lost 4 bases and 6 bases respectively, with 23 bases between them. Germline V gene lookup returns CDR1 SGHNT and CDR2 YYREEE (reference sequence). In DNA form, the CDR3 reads TGTGCCAGCAGCGCCGATTATCTGGGACGACAGCCCGAGCAGTACTTC. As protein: CASSADYLGRQPEQYF.

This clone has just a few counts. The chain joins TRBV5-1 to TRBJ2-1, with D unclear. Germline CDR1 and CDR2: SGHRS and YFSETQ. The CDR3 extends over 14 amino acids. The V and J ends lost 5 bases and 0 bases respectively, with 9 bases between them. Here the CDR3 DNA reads TGCGCCAGCAGTCCCACCAGCTCCTACAATGAGCAGTTCTTC. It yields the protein CASSPTSSYNEQFF.

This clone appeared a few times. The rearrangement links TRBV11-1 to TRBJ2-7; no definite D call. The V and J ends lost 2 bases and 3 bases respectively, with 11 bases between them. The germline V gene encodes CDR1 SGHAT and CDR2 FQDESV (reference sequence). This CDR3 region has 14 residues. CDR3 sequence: CASSLFGLGYEQYF. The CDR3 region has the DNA TGTGCCAGCAGCTTATTTGGCCTAGGCTACGAGCAGTACTTC.

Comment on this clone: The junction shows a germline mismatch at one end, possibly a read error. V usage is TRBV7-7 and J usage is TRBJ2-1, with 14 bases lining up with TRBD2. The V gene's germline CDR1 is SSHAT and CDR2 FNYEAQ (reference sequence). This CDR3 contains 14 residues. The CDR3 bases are TGTGCTAGCAGCTTGGGGACTAGCGGGAGTGCCCAGTTCTTC. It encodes CASSLGTSGSAQFF.